This T cell receptor (beta chain) was observed in a study of Graves' ophthalmopathy and Graves' hyperthyroidism. Broader study findings: Ophthalmopathy cases were distinguished from stable hyperthyroidism by a 13-signature model, reaching about 85% sensitivity and about 81% specificity.

This clonotype was recorded many times. Its antigen is currently unknown. TCR beta CDR3 regions were amplified from RNA transcripts. HTBI-primed first-round RT-PCR preceded second-round multiplex PCR. TCRdb independently ran MiXCR on the multiplex PCR reads; one entry per CDR3 protein. The sample includes hundreds of thousands of distinct CDR3 sequences, just over 40% of them seen just once. Germline CDR1 reads SGDLS; CDR2 reads YYNGEE. Trimming pared 0 bases from V and 2 bases from J, leaving 9 bases between. This CDR3 spans 15 amino acids. The specimen was peripheral blood. The J gene is TRBJ1-3, the V gene TRBV9, with no clear D. The TCR sequence derives from an adult man with Graves' ophthalmopathy. The chain's CDR3 is CASSVAVHAGNTIYF. CDR3 DNA: TGTGCCAGCAGCGTAGCAGTCCACGCTGGAAACACCATATATTTT.